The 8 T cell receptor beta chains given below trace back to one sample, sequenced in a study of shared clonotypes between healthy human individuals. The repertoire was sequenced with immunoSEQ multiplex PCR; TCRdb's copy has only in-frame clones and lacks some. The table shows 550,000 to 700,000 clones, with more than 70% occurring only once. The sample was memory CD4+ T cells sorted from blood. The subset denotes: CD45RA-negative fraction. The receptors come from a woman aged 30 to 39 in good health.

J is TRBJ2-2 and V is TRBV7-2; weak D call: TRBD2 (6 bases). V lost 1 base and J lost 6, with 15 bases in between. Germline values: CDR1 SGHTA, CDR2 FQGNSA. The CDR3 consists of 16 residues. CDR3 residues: CASSLVEGWGAGELFF. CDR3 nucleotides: TGTGCCAGCAGCTTAGTTGAGGGTTGGGGGGCCGGGGAGCTGTTTTTT.

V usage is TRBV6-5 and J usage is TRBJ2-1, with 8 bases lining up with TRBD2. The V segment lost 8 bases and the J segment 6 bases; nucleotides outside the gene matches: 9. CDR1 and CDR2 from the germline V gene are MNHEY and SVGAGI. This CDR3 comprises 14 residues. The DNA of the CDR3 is TGTGCCAGCCGGCCGGGAGGGGTAGGCAATGAGCAGTTCTTC. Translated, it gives CASRPGGVGNEQFF.

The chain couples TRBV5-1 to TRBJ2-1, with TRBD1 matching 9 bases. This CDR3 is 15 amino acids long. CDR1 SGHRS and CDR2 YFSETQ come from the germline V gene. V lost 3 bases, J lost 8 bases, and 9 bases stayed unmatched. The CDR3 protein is CASSSSGTGFDEQFF. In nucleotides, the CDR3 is TGCGCCAGCAGCTCATCCGGGACAGGGTTCGATGAGCAGTTCTTC.

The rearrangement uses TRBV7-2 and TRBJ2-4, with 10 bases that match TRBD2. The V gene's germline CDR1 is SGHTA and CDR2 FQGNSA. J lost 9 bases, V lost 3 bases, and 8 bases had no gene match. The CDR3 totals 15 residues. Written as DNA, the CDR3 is TGTGCCAGCAGCTTCGGCGGGTTAGCGGGAGGCATTCAGTACTTC. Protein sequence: CASSFGGLAGGIQYF.

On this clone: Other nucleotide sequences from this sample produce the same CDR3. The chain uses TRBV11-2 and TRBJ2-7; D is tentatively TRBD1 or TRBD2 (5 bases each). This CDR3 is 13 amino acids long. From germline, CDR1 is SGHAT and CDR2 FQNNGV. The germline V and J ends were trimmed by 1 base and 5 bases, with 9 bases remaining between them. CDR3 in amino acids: CASSLAGGNEQYF. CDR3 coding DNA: TGTGCCAGCAGCTTAGCTGGGGGAAACGAGCAGTACTTC.

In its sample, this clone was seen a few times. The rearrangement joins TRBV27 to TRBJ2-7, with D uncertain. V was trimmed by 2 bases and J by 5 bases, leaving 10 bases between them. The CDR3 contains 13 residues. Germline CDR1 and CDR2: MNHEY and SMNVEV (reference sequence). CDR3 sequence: CASSLIPSNEQYF. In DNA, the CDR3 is TGTGCCAGCAGTTTAATCCCTAGTAACGAGCAGTACTTC.

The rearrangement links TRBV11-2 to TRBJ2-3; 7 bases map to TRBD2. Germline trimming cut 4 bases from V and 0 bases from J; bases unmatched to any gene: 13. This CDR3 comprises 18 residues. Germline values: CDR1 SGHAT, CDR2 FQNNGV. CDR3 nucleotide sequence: TGTGCCAGCAGCTCCGCTTTAGCGGGCACCCGGAGCACAGATACGCAGTATTTT. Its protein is CASSSALAGTRSTDTQYF.

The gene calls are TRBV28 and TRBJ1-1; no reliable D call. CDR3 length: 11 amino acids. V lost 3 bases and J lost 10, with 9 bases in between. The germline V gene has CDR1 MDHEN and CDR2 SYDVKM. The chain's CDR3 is CASSFFDGAFF. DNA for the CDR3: TGTGCCAGCAGTTTTTTCGACGGAGCTTTCTTT.